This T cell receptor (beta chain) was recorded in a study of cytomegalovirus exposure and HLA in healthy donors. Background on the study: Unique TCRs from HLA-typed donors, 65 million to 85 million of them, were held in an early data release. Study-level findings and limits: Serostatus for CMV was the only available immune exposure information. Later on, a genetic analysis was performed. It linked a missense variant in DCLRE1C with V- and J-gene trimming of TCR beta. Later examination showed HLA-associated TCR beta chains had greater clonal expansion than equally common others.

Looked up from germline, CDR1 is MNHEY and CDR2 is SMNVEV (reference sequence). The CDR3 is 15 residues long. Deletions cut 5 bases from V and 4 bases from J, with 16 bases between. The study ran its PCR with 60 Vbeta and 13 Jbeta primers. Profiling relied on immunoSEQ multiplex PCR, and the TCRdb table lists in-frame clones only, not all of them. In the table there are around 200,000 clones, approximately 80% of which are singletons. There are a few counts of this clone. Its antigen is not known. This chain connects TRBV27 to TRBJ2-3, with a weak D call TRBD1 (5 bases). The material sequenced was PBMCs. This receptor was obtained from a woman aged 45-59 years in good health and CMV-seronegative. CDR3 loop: CASSNRQTKADTQYF. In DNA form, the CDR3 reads TGTGCCAGCAGTAATAGACAGACCAAAGCAGATACGCAGTATTTT.